The 3 T cell receptor beta chains presented below share a single source sample, sequenced in a study of cytomegalovirus exposure and HLA in healthy donors. PCR involved 60 Vbeta and 13 Jbeta primers. Using immunoSEQ multiplex PCR, the repertoire was profiled, and TCRdb retains in-frame clones only, with some absent. The sample lists about 50,000 clones; 65% to 80% were seen once. Sequencing input: PBMCs. The receptor set was obtained from a woman in her fifties or sixties in good health and CMV-seronegative.

The V and J genes are TRBV5-8 and TRBJ2-7; the D gene is possibly TRBD2 (6 bases). The germline V and J ends were trimmed by 4 bases and 4 bases, with 12 bases remaining between them. Germline loops: CDR1 SGHTS, CDR2 YDEGEE. The length of the CDR3 is 13 residues. CDR3 in amino acids: CASSRLVGYEQYF. As DNA, the CDR3 is TGTGCCAGCAGCCGACTAGTAGGTTACGAGCAGTACTTC. Complete variable domain (other parts from reference TRBV5-8 and TRBJ2-7): EAGVTQSPTHLIKTRGQQATLRCSPISGHTSVYWYQQALGLGLQFLLWYDEGEERNRGNFPPRFSGRQFPNYSSELNVNALELEDSALYLCASSRLVGYEQYFGPGTRLTVT.

This clone was seen only a few times. Here the CDR3 DNA reads TGTGCCAGTAGTAGGGTCTCAGTCACGCTAGACACCGGGGAGCTGTTTTTT. This encodes CASSRVSVTLDTGELFF. J is TRBJ2-2 and V is TRBV19; D is ambiguous. Germline V gene data show CDR1 as LNHDA and CDR2 as SQIVND (reference sequence). The CDR3 spans 17 residues. The V end was cut by 4 bases, the J end by 3 bases, with 18 bases between.

The V gene is TRBV6-1, the J gene TRBJ2-5; D is possibly TRBD1 (5 bases). CDR1 and CDR2 (germline): MNHNS, SASEGT. V lost 5 bases and J 4 bases, leaving 11 bases between the germline ends. CDR3 length: 13 residues. This chain's CDR3 is CASSRTGRETQYF. CDR3 in DNA: TGTGCCAGCAGTCGAACAGGCAGAGAGACCCAGTACTTC.